Following are 22 T cell receptor beta chains from one sample sequenced in a study of blood T cell repertoires in COVID-19. Only in-frame clones appear in the TCRdb table, and some are missing; sequencing was by immunoSEQ multiplex PCR. The sample comprises tens of thousands of clones, roughly nine tenths of which are singletons, and around 6.4% rests with the top ten. The sample taken for sequencing was peripheral blood. These receptors were taken from a man aged 65 to 85 with active COVID-19.

The gene calls are TRBV5-6 and TRBJ2-7; 7 bases are shared with TRBD1. Germline CDR1 reads SGHDT; CDR2 reads YYEEEE. Germline trimming cut 3 bases from V and 1 base from J; bases unmatched to any gene: 7. The CDR3 spans 15 residues. The CDR3 protein is CASSYDRDVSYEQYF. The CDR3, as DNA: TGTGCCAGCAGCTATGACAGGGACGTATCCTACGAGCAGTACTTC.

The V gene is TRBV29-1, the J gene TRBJ1-3; D remains ambiguous. This CDR3 contains 14 residues. CDR1 and CDR2 from the germline V gene are SQVTM and ANQGSEA. V was cut by 6 bases and J by 0 bases, with 12 bases left in between. The CDR3 reads CSVDGGSSGNTIYF. Written as DNA, the CDR3 is TGCAGCGTGGATGGCGGAAGCTCTGGAAACACCATATATTTT.

This clone appeared a single time. The chain has TRBV7-9 and TRBJ2-7, with a tentative D call TRBD1 (5 bases). Germline V lookup: CDR1 SEHNR, CDR2 FQNEAQ (reference sequence). CDR3 size: 14 residues. The V end lost 1 base, the J end lost 2 bases, and 9 bases lay between the germline ends. Written as DNA, the CDR3 is TGTGCCAGCAGCTTAGGACAGCCTCCCTACGAGCAGTACTTC. This codes for CASSLGQPPYEQYF.

CDR3 protein: CASSTGTGVWSGNTIYF. DNA of the CDR3: TGTGCCAGCAGCACCGGGACAGGGGTATGGTCTGGAAACACCATATATTTT. The V and J genes are TRBV11-2 and TRBJ1-3; 10 positions match TRBD1. The V segment lost 5 bases and the J segment 1 base; nucleotides outside the gene matches: 8. Per germline, CDR1 SGHAT and CDR2 FQNNGV. CDR3 length: 17 amino acids. The complete variable domain, with remaining parts taken from reference TRBV11-2 and TRBJ1-3, reads EAGVAQSPRYKIIEKRQSVAFWCNPISGHATLYWYQQILGQGPKLLIQFQNNGVVDDSQLPKDRFSAERLKGVDSTLKIQPAKLEDSAVYLCASSTGTGVWSGNTIYFGEGSWLTVV.

This chain joins TRBV4-1 and TRBJ2-2, with D uncertain. The germline V and J ends were trimmed by 0 bases and 2 bases, with 13 bases remaining between them. This CDR3 has 17 residues. Germline V gene lookup returns CDR1 MGHRA and CDR2 YSYEKL. The CDR3 sequence: CASSQDITALNTGELFF. The DNA of the CDR3 is TGCGCCAGCAGCCAAGATATTACAGCACTCAACACCGGGGAGCTGTTTTTT.

V usage is TRBV6-5 and J usage is TRBJ2-3; D unclear. V lost 8 bases and J lost 1, with 13 bases in between. CDR1 and CDR2 from the germline V gene are MNHEY and SVGAGI. This CDR3 is built from 14 residues. The CDR3 coding sequence is TGTGCCAGCGTAGTATTTCCCCGCACAGATACGCAGTATTTT. Its translation is CASVVFPRTDTQYF.

The chain employs TRBV6-8 and TRBJ2-3; 8 bases map to TRBD1. The CDR3 sequence is 17 residues long. CDR1 and CDR2 from the germline V gene are MNHGY and SAAAGT. The J segment lost 3 bases and the V segment lost 5 bases, leaving 13 bases of the junction unmatched. CDR3 in DNA: TGTGCCAGCAGTGTTATACAGACGGACAGGGAGACAGATACGCAGTATTTT. Its translation: CASSVIQTDRETDTQYF.

The chain links TRBV3-1 (or the pseudogene TRBV3-2) to TRBJ2-2; TRBD1 matches at 8 bases. After removal of 4 bases from V and 5 bases from J, the junction contained 6 bases not matched to a gene. Per the germline V gene, CDR1 is LGHDT and CDR2 is YNNKEL (reference sequence). The CDR3 loop spans 15 amino acids. CDR3 sequence (DNA): TGTGCCAGCAGCCCCGGACAGGGAAATACCGGGGAGCTGTTTTTT. It specifies CASSPGQGNTGELFF.

CDR3 in amino acids: CASSRGGTGGAVGEKLFF. The CDR3 DNA reads as TGTGCCAGCAGCCGGGGGGGGACAGGGGGCGCGGTTGGTGAAAAACTGTTTTTT. The chain combines TRBV5-4 with TRBJ1-4, with 12 bases fitting TRBD1. J was trimmed by 7 bases and V by 4 bases; bases with no gene match: 14. The CDR3 is made up of 18 amino acids. Germline CDR1 is SGHNT and CDR2 is YYREEE (reference sequence).

This chain uses TRBV29-1 with TRBJ2-1, with 11 bases matching TRBD1. CDR1 and CDR2 (germline): SQVTM, ANQGSEA. The CDR3 spans 15 residues. V trimming: 2 bases; J trimming: 3 bases; junction bases outside the gene matches: 3. CDR3 nucleotide sequence: TGCAGCGTTGAACGTGGGACAGGGGGCTACAATGAGCAGTTCTTC. It is translated as CSVERGTGGYNEQFF.

The chain couples TRBV6-5 to TRBJ2-7; tentative D call: TRBD1 (6 bases). V was cut by 6 bases and J by 2 bases, with 17 bases left in between. This CDR3 comprises 15 residues. In germline, CDR1 is MNHEY, CDR2 SVGAGI. The DNA for the CDR3 is TGTGCCAGCAGAGCGGACCACAGGGTTCCCTACGAGCAGTACTTC. This sequence encodes CASRADHRVPYEQYF.

The chain carries TRBV9 and TRBJ1-4; 10 bases agree with TRBD1. The length of the CDR3 is 14 residues. V shed 6 bases, J shed 6 bases, and the junction held 5 bases outside the gene matches. From germline, CDR1 is SGDLS and CDR2 YYNGEE. The CDR3 reads CASNAGTGDEKLFF. CDR3 in DNA: TGTGCCAGCAATGCCGGGACAGGGGATGAAAAACTGTTTTTT.

The chain links TRBV5-6 to TRBJ2-3; 8 bases are a match to TRBD1. With 0 bases clipped from V and 2 bases from J, the junction kept 5 bases outside the gene matches. Germline CDR1 reads SGHDT; CDR2 reads YYEEEE. This CDR3 spans 16 amino acids. CDR3 sequence (DNA): TGTGCCAGCAGCTTGGTTGTGACAGGGGACACAGATACGCAGTATTTT. Its protein is CASSLVVTGDTDTQYF. The full variable domain, completed using reference TRBV5-6 and TRBJ2-3, is DAGVTQSPTHLIKTRGQQVTLRCSPKSGHDTVSWYQQALGQGPQFIFQYYEEEERQRGNFPDRFSGHQFPNYSSELNVNALLLGDSALYLCASSLVVTGDTDTQYFGPGTRLTVL.

This clone was detected only once. V gene TRBV19 combines with J gene TRBJ2-7, with TRBD1 identical over 11 bases. The trim removed 5 bases at V and 1 base at J, leaving 4 bases unmatched. The length of the CDR3 is 15 residues. Germline values: CDR1 LNHDA, CDR2 SQIVND (reference sequence). The CDR3 nucleotides are TGTGCCAGTAGTGCCGGACAGGGGGCTTCCTACGAGCAGTACTTC. It yields the protein CASSAGQGASYEQYF.

This rearrangement joins TRBV6-5 to TRBJ1-1; D remains ambiguous. CDR1 is MNHEY and CDR2 is SVGAGI in the germline V gene. The CDR3 covers 15 residues. Trimming pared 7 bases from V and 4 bases from J, leaving 19 bases between. The CDR3 here is CASIPPGGTSTEAFF. The CDR3 DNA reads as TGTGCCAGCATCCCTCCAGGTGGCACCAGCACTGAAGCTTTCTTT.

The chain joins TRBV9 to TRBJ1-2; a weak D match, TRBD1 (6 bases). V was cut by 0 bases and J by 3 bases, with 12 bases left in between. The CDR3 sequence is 15 residues long. Germline V CDR1 and CDR2: SGDLS, YYNGEE. CDR3 sequence: CASSVGGQGYYGYTF. The CDR3 nucleotides are TGTGCCAGCAGCGTAGGTGGTCAGGGGTACTATGGCTACACCTTC.

This chain joins TRBV6-4 and TRBJ1-5; 8 nucleotides agree with TRBD1. CDR3 length: 16 amino acids. The V gene's germline CDR1 is MRHNA and CDR2 SNTAGT. Trimming removed 8 bases from V and 5 bases from J; junction bases left unmatched: 14. The CDR3 loop reads CASPNAGQGKDQPQHF. The CDR3 nucleotides read TGTGCCAGCCCCAATGCCGGACAGGGCAAGGATCAGCCCCAGCATTTT.

The rearrangement uses TRBV6-6 and TRBJ1-5; D uncertain. This CDR3 contains 13 residues. V dropped 6 bases and J dropped 7 bases, with 13 bases sitting between them. Germline assignment: CDR1 MNHNY and CDR2 SVGAGI (reference sequence). The DNA for the CDR3 is TGTGCCAGCAGCCCAAACACGAACCAGCCCCAGCATTTT. It specifies CASSPNTNQPQHF.

The J gene is TRBJ2-2, the V gene TRBV2, with D possibly matching TRBD1 (6 bases). The CDR3 sequence is 14 residues long. Germline V gene data show CDR1 as SNHLY and CDR2 as FYNNEI. Trimming removed 4 bases from V and 6 bases from J, with 12 bases in between. CDR3 nucleotides: TGTGCCAGCAGTGCGTTAACAGGGCCCGGGGAGCTGTTTTTT. This sequence encodes CASSALTGPGELFF.

V and J are TRBV10-3 and TRBJ1-1; D uncertain. The V gene lost 7 bases and the J gene lost 4 bases, with 13 bases spanning the gap. The CDR3 loop spans 13 amino acids. Germline V gene data show CDR1 as ENHRY and CDR2 as SYGVKD. The CDR3 bases are TGTGCCATCATCGGGAATCCCGGCACTGAAGCTTTCTTT. Amino acids: CAIIGNPGTEAFF.

The chain has TRBV7-2 and TRBJ2-7; maybe TRBD1 (5 bases). The length of the CDR3 is 13 residues. Trimming removed 4 bases at V and 1 base at J, with 8 bases between. CDR1 and CDR2 (germline): SGHTA, FQGNSA. CDR3 residues: CASSSDISYEQYF. DNA of the CDR3: TGTGCCAGCAGCTCGGACATATCCTACGAGCAGTACTTC.

The chain recombines TRBV5-1 with TRBJ1-1; possibly TRBD1 for D (5 bases). Trimming pared 4 bases from V and 1 base from J, leaving 14 bases between. This CDR3 is 15 amino acids long. Germline lookup yields CDR1 SGHRS and CDR2 YFSETQ. The CDR3 sequence: CASSPGPTGNTEAFF. The CDR3 region has the DNA TGCGCCAGCAGCCCGGGTCCTACAGGGAACACTGAAGCTTTCTTT.